These 5 T cell receptor beta chains were all obtained from the same sample, sequenced in a study of beta chain features in type 1 diabetes. Study findings and constraints: A moderate, significant TCRB CDR3 shortening appeared in type 1 diabetes across four CD4+ subsets.

These receptors' targets are unknown. Isolated RNA was reverse transcribed in full, so expressed TCRB transcripts were sequenced. Measured with immunoSEQ multiplex PCR; TCRdb has only the in-frame clones, and not every one. The sample lists hundreds of thousands of clones; roughly 13% were seen once. The specimen sequenced was naive CD4+ T cells from blood. All receptors come from a man aged 18 to 29 with type 1 diabetes.

This clone was observed a handful of times. Other nucleotide sequences in the sample specify the same CDR3. The rearrangement joins TRBV2 to TRBJ1-2; D gene ambiguous. The CDR3 covers 12 residues. Germline V gene data show CDR1 as SNHLY and CDR2 as FYNNEI. V shed 1 base and J shed 5 bases, with 5 bases lying between them. CDR3 loop: CASSEGLYGYTF. The CDR3, as DNA: TGTGCCAGCAGTGAAGGACTTTATGGCTACACCTTC.

The chain couples TRBV18 to TRBJ2-5; 12 nucleotides align to TRBD2. The CDR3 has 15 amino acids. With V trimmed by 2 bases and J by 7 bases, 5 bases remained unmatched. The germline gives CDR1 KGHSH, CDR2 LQKENI. The CDR3 reads CASSPGTSGSGTQYF. CDR3 in DNA: TGTGCCAGCTCACCAGGGACTAGCGGGTCCGGGACCCAGTACTTC.

CDR3: CASSFPPIGNTIYF. Here the CDR3 DNA reads TGTGCCAGCAGCTTCCCTCCCATTGGAAACACCATATATTTT. V gene TRBV11-2 combines with J gene TRBJ1-3; no firm D call. The CDR3 is 14 amino acids. Germline lookup yields CDR1 SGHAT and CDR2 FQNNGV. Trimming stripped 3 bases from V and 3 bases from J, with 9 bases between.

This chain joins TRBV27 and TRBJ2-5; perhaps TRBD2 as D (5 bases). The DNA end lines up better with TRBJ2-7; the J call may be wrong. The CDR3 contains 13 residues. In germline, CDR1 is MNHEY, CDR2 SMNVEV (reference sequence). CDR3 in amino acids: CATFGGTTYEQYF. The DNA for the CDR3 is TGTGCCACCTTCGGAGGAACGACCTACGAGCAGTACTTC.

The chain combines TRBV2 with TRBJ1-2; 7 bases map to TRBD1. CDR1 is SNHLY, CDR2 FYNNEI, per germline. V was clipped by 0 bases and J by 2 bases; unmatched bases: 9. The CDR3 extends over 17 amino acids. DNA for the CDR3: TGTGCCAGCAGTGAAGCCCGGGACAGCTACTCCAACTATGGCTACACCTTC. As protein: CASSEARDSYSNYGYTF.